The 20 T cell receptor beta chains presented below share a single source sample, sequenced in a study of blood T cell repertoires in COVID-19. The assay was immunoSEQ multiplex PCR, and TCRdb's table has in-frame clones only and misses some. The table includes about 260,000 clones, approximately 86% detected once. The material sequenced was peripheral blood. The receptors derive from a man aged 35 to 55 with active or convalescent COVID-19.

The J gene is TRBJ2-5, the V gene TRBV28, with 8 bases that match TRBD1. Germline CDR1 MDHEN, CDR2 SYDVKM. This CDR3 is 15 amino acids long. Trimming cost V 6 bases and J 5 bases; bases outside gene matches: 11. The CDR3 DNA is TGTGCCAGCAGCCCCTTAACAGGGGGTAGGGAGACCCAGTACTTC. It specifies CASSPLTGGRETQYF.

The rearrangement joins TRBV6-1 to TRBJ2-1; the D gene is possibly TRBD1 (6 bases). CDR3 length: 16 residues. With 0 bases removed from V and 7 bases from J, the gap between germline ends came to 16 bases. Germline CDR1 and CDR2: MNHNS and SASEGT. The CDR3 DNA is TGTGCCAGCAGTGAAGCAAGGGGGTTCGGGTGGAATGAGCAGTTCTTC. It is translated as CASSEARGFGWNEQFF.

This clone showed up just once. V usage is TRBV7-2 and J usage is TRBJ2-3; maybe TRBD2 (6 bases). CDR1 is SGHTA and CDR2 is FQGNSA in the germline V gene. The CDR3 is 13 amino acids. The V gene lost 8 bases and the J gene lost 2 bases, with 11 bases spanning the gap. Here the CDR3 DNA reads TGTGCCAGCCTAGCGTTTCTCACAGATACGCAGTATTTT. Its translation is CASLAFLTDTQYF.

This rearrangement joins TRBV28 to TRBJ1-5, with 9 bases that match TRBD1. CDR1 is MDHEN and CDR2 is SYDVKM in the germline V gene. Losses at the gene ends were 1 base for V and 3 bases for J; bases not matched to a gene: 7. The CDR3 spans 17 residues. DNA for the CDR3: TGTGCCAGCAGTTTATACACGACAGGGGGTGACAATCAGCCCCAGCATTTT. Protein product: CASSLYTTGGDNQPQHF.

The rearrangement links TRBV9 to TRBJ2-1; D is undetermined. The germline V and J ends were trimmed by 0 bases and 0 bases, with 7 bases remaining between them. Germline V CDR1 and CDR2: SGDLS, YYNGEE. The CDR3 runs to 15 residues. The CDR3 DNA follows: TGTGCCAGCAGCGTAGAGGCAGGCTCCTACAATGAGCAGTTCTTC. It specifies CASSVEAGSYNEQFF. The full variable domain, in which reference TRBV9 and TRBJ2-1 provide the parts outside the CDR3, is DSGVTQTPKHLITATGQRVTLRCSPRSGDLSVYWYQQSLDQGLQFLIQYYNGEERAKGNILERFSAQQFPDLHSELNLSSLELGDSALYFCASSVEAGSYNEQFFGPGTRLTVL.

CDR3 coding DNA: TGTGCCAGCAGTTTTTTATCGGGGGTTGAGCAGTTCTTC. Its protein is CASSFLSGVEQFF. This chain connects TRBV12-3 or TRBV12-4 to TRBJ2-1; possible D gene TRBD2, 6 bases. CDR3 length: 13 residues. V lost 3 bases and J lost 9, with 12 bases in between.

The V and J genes are TRBV24-1 and TRBJ1-2; 10 bases are shared with TRBD1. Losses at the gene ends were 4 bases for V and 0 bases for J; bases not matched to a gene: 4. The germline V gene has CDR1 KGHDR and CDR2 SFDVKD. The CDR3 is made up of 16 amino acids. This CDR3 reads CATSDRGTGANYGYTF. The CDR3, as DNA: TGTGCCACCAGTGACCGGGGGACAGGGGCTAACTATGGCTACACCTTC.

The chain recombines TRBV7-9 with TRBJ1-3, with D uncertain. CDR1 is SEHNR, CDR2 FQNEAQ, per germline (reference sequence). This CDR3 contains 13 residues. The V end lost 3 bases, the J end lost 2 bases, and 5 bases lay between the germline ends. The DNA for the CDR3 is TGTGCCAGCAGCTTCGGGACTGGAAACACCATATATTTT. Translating it yields CASSFGTGNTIYF.

The chain has TRBV30 and TRBJ2-1; D might be TRBD1 (5 bases). This CDR3 region has 11 residues. The germline V gene has CDR1 GTSNPN and CDR2 SVGIG (reference sequence). V was trimmed by 3 bases and J by 8 bases, leaving 8 bases between them. CDR3 protein: CAWSRAHEQFF. The CDR3 coding sequence is TGTGCCTGGAGCAGGGCCCATGAGCAGTTCTTC. The entire variable domain, with the rest obtained from reference TRBV30 and TRBJ2-1, is as follows: SQTIHQWPATLVQPVGSPLSLECTVEGTSNPNLYWYRQAAGRGLQLLFYSVGIGQISSEVPQNLSASRPQDRQFILSSKKLLLSDSGFYLCAWSRAHEQFFGPGTRLTVL.

The chain has TRBV7-6 and TRBJ1-3, with a possible D match to TRBD1 (5 bases). Trimming left V 1 base short and J 9 bases short, with 16 bases between. The germline gives CDR1 SGHVS, CDR2 FNYEAQ. This CDR3 spans 15 amino acids. This chain's CDR3 is CASSLEAGLGGTIYF. CDR3 DNA: TGTGCCAGCAGCTTAGAGGCGGGACTGGGTGGCACCATATATTTT.

V gene TRBV30 combines with J gene TRBJ1-1; 7 nucleotides align to TRBD1. Germline assignment: CDR1 GTSNPN and CDR2 SVGIG (reference sequence). There are 12 residues in the CDR3. CDR3 nucleotides: TGTGGACAGGGTCGGGTGAACACTGAAGCTTTCTTT. Translating it yields CGQGRVNTEAFF. Full variable domain (remainder filled in from reference TRBV30 and TRBJ1-1): SQTIHQWPATLVQPVGSPLSLECTVEGTSNPNLYWYRQAAGRGLQLLFYSVGIGQISSEVPQNLSASRPQDRQFILSSKKLLLSDSGFYLCGQGRVNTEAFFGQGTRLTVV.

The gene calls are TRBV11-2 and TRBJ1-5, with 9 nucleotides matching TRBD1. The CDR3 extends over 14 amino acids. With V trimmed by 5 bases and J by 4 bases, 3 bases remained unmatched. The germline gives CDR1 SGHAT, CDR2 FQNNGV. CDR3 nucleotide sequence: TGTGCCAGCAGCAGAGGGACAGGGAATCAGCCCCAGCATTTT. Amino acid sequence: CASSRGTGNQPQHF.

The chain has TRBV5-1 and TRBJ2-7; the D is unclear. Looked up from germline, CDR1 is SGHRS and CDR2 is YFSETQ. V was shortened by 0 bases and J by 2 bases, with 12 bases between the two germline ends. The CDR3 totals 15 residues. The CDR3, as DNA: TGCGCCAGCAGCTTGGCCCTCGGAGAGACCTACGAGCAGTACTTC. It translates to CASSLALGETYEQYF.

In DNA, the CDR3 is TGTGCCAGCAGCGCTAACACAGGCTACGAGCAGTACTTC. This encodes CASSANTGYEQYF. The chain combines TRBV9 with TRBJ2-7; D possibly corresponds to TRBD1 (5 bases). Germline CDR1 and CDR2: SGDLS and YYNGEE. The length of the CDR3 is 13 residues. V was cut by 3 bases and J by 3 bases, with 10 bases left in between.

The chain employs TRBV10-3 and TRBJ2-3; 10 bases line up with TRBD2. Germline V gives CDR1 ENHRY, CDR2 SYGVKD. CDR3 length equals 16 residues. After removal of 2 bases from V and 8 bases from J, the junction contained 10 bases not matched to a gene. The CDR3 sequence: CAISEPLAGGRATQYF. The CDR3 bases are TGTGCCATCAGTGAGCCCTTAGCGGGAGGCCGGGCTACGCAGTATTTT.

The count of this clone is one. The V and J genes are TRBV19 and TRBJ2-2, with D hard to call. V lost 1 base to trimming and J lost 3 bases, with 12 bases between them. Germline V gene sequence: CDR1 LNHDA, CDR2 SQIVND (reference sequence). CDR3 length equals 16 residues. Here the CDR3 DNA reads TGTGCCAGTAGTATAGGATTGAGAACGGACACCGGGGAGCTGTTTTTT. Protein product: CASSIGLRTDTGELFF.

This clone was seen once. The chain joins TRBV3-1 (or the pseudogene TRBV3-2) to TRBJ2-5, with D perhaps TRBD2 (5 bases). CDR1 and CDR2 (germline): LGHDT, YNNKEL (reference sequence). V was cut by 3 bases and J by 5 bases, with 13 bases left in between. The CDR3 contains 14 residues. The CDR3 here is CASSHGLSRETQYF. The CDR3 coding sequence is TGTGCCAGCAGCCACGGACTCTCCAGGGAGACCCAGTACTTC.

Only a few counts were recorded for this clone. This sequence joins TRBV18 and TRBJ1-1, with no clear D. Germline V gives CDR1 KGHSH, CDR2 LQKENI. The V end was cut by 0 bases, the J end by 1 base, with 6 bases between. The CDR3 runs 14 residues. The CDR3 reads CASSPPYRNTEAFF. In DNA, the CDR3 is TGTGCCAGCTCACCACCGTACAGGAACACTGAAGCTTTCTTT.

The chain uses TRBV19 and TRBJ1-1, with unresolved D. Trimming stripped 3 bases from V and 4 bases from J, with 15 bases between. The CDR3 runs 15 residues. Germline-derived CDR1 and CDR2 are LNHDA and SQIVND (reference sequence). The CDR3 region has the DNA TGTGCCAGTAGTATCTCCGAGGGATCGGGCACTGAAGCTTTCTTT. Translating it yields CASSISEGSGTEAFF.

The CDR3 DNA is TGTGCCAGCAGCACAGGGGGCTCCTACAATGAGCAGTTCTTC. It specifies CASSTGGSYNEQFF. The gene calls are TRBV7-6 and TRBJ2-1; TRBD1 matches 8 bases. Per germline, CDR1 SGHVS and CDR2 FNYEAQ. Losses at the gene ends were 5 bases for V and 0 bases for J; bases not matched to a gene: 0. This CDR3 spans 14 amino acids.